This T cell receptor beta chain emerged from a study of blood T cell repertoires in COVID-19. Study details: Acute-phase and convalescent COVID-19 samples originated in the United States, Italy and Spain.

Study processing details: Researchers report that nucleated cell counts were estimated from reference gene primer amplification. The protocol was immunoSEQ multiplex PCR, while the TCRdb copy is restricted to in-frame clones and leaves out a portion. The V and J calls and clone size are taken from that table; D and trimming were inferred from the DNA. The sample carries fewer than 70,000 clones, over 70% recorded once. The germline V gene encodes CDR1 MNHEY and CDR2 SVGEGT. The CDR3 extends over 13 amino acids. V was cut by 0 bases and J by 2 bases, with 5 bases left in between. The specimen sequenced was peripheral blood. V and J are TRBV6-2 or TRBV6-3 and TRBJ2-7, with D uncertain. The clonotype originates from a human donor in a cohort sampled during active COVID-19. CDR3: CASSYSPTYEQYF. As DNA, the CDR3 is TGTGCCAGCAGTTACTCCCCCACCTACGAGCAGTACTTC.